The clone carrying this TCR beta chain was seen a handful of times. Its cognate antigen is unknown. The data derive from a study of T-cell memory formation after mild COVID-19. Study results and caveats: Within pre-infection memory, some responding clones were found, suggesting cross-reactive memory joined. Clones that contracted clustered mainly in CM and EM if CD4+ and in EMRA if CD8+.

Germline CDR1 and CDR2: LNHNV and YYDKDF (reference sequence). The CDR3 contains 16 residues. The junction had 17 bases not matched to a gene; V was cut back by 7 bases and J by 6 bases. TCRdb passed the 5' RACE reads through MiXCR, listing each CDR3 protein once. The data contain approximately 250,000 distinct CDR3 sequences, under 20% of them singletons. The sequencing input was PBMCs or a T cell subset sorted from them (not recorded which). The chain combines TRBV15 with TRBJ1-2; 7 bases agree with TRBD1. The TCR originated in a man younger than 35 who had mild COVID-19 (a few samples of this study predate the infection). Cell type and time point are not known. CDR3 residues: CATMLAGGPIGDGYTF. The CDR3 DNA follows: TGTGCCACCATGTTAGCAGGGGGACCGATCGGGGATGGCTACACCTTC.